This T cell receptor (beta chain) is from a study of blood T cell repertoires in COVID-19. The table came from immunoSEQ multiplex PCR; TCRdb's copy has only in-frame clones and leaves some out. The sample lists 150,000 to 200,000 clones; about 89% were seen once. CDR1 and CDR2 (germline): LGHNA, YSLEER. The CDR3 runs to 17 residues. V lost 3 bases and J lost 6; bases outside the gene matches: 11. Sequencing used PBMCs or T cells enriched from blood (not recorded which). The chain has TRBV4-3 and TRBJ2-1, with 10 bases aligning to TRBD2. The sequence came from a woman younger than 35 who had recovered from COVID-19. This CDR3 reads CASSQTVLAGDLNEQFF. The CDR3 DNA follows: TGCGCCAGCAGCCAGACTGTCCTAGCGGGAGACCTCAATGAGCAGTTCTTC.